This TCR beta chain appears in the sequencing data of a study of blood T cell repertoires in COVID-19. For the study at large: The analysed material was cDNA or gDNA that came from T cells, B-cell-depleted T cells, or PBMCs.

Germline V gene sequence: CDR1 MNHEY, CDR2 SMNVEV (reference sequence). Losses at the gene ends were 3 bases for V and 11 bases for J; bases not matched to a gene: 6. The CDR3 loop spans 14 amino acids. As handled by the study authors: Counts of nucleated cells, estimated from reference gene primer amplification, were obtained. Libraries were prepared by immunoSEQ multiplex PCR; TCRdb keeps only in-frame clonotypes and omits some of them. V, J and clone size derive from that table, while D and trimming were established from the DNA sequence. Here the sample spans a few hundred thousand clones, approximately 86% being singletons.

This chain joins TRBV27 and TRBJ1-6, with TRBD1 matching over 8 bases. The TCR sequence derives from a man between 18 and 35 years old with active or convalescent COVID-19. The sequencing input was peripheral blood. The CDR3 spells CASSFDRGTAPLHF. The CDR3 DNA reads as TGTGCCAGCAGTTTTGACAGGGGAACGGCACCCCTCCACTTT.